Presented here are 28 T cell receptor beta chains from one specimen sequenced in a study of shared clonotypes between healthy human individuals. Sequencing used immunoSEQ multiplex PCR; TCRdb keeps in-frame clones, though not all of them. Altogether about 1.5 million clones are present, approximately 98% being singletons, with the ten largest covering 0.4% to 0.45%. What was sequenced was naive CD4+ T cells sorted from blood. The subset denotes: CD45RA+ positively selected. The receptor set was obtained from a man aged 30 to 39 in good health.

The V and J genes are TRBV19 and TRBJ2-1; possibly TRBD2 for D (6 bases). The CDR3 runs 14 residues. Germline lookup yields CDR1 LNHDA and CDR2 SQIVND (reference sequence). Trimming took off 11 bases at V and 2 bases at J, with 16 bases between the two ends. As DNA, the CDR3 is TGTGCCTTATACCGTGGGAGGCCCTACAATGAGCAGTTCTTC. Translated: CALYRGRPYNEQFF.

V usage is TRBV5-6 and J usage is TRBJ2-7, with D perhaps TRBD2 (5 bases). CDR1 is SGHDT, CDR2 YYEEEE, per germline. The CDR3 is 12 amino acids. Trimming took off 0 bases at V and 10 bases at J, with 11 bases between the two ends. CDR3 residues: CASSLVTADQYF. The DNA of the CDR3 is TGTGCCAGCAGCTTGGTAACAGCGGACCAGTACTTC.

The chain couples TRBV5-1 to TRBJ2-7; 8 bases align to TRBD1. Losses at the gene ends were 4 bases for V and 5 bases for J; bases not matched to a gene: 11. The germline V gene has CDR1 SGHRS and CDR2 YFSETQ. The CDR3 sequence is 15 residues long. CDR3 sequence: CASSPGAGGLDEQYF. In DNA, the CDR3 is TGCGCCAGCAGCCCGGGGGCAGGGGGCTTGGACGAGCAGTACTTC.

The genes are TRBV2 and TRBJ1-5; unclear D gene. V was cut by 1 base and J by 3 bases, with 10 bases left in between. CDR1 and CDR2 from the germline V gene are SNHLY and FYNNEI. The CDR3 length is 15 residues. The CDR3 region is CASSEEGINNQPQHF. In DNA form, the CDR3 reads TGTGCCAGCAGTGAAGAAGGGATAAACAATCAGCCCCAGCATTTT.

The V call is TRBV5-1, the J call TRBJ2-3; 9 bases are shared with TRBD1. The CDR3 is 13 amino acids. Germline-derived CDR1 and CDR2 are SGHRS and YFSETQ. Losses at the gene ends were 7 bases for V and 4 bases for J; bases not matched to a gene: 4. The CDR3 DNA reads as TGCGCCAGCGCGGGACAGGGTCCAGATACGCAGTATTTT. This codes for CASAGQGPDTQYF.

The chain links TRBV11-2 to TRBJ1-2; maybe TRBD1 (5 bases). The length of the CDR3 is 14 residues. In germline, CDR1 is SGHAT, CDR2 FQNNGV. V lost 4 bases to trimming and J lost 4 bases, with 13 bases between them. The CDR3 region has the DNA TGTGCCAGCAGCTCCGGGACCCCGGGCTATGGCTACACCTTC. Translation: CASSSGTPGYGYTF. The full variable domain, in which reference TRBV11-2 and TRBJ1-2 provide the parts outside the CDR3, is EAGVAQSPRYKIIEKRQSVAFWCNPISGHATLYWYQQILGQGPKLLIQFQNNGVVDDSQLPKDRFSAERLKGVDSTLKIQPAKLEDSAVYLCASSSGTPGYGYTFGSGTRLTVV.

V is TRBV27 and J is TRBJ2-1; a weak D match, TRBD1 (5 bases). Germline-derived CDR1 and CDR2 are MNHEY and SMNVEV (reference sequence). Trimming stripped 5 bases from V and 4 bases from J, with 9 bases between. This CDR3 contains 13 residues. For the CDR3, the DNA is TGTGCCAGCAGTAAGACAGATTACAATGAGCAGTTCTTC. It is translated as CASSKTDYNEQFF.

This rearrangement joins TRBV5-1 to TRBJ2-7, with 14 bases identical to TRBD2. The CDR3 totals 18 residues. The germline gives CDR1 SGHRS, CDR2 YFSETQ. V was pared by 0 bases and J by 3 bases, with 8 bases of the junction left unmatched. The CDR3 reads CASSLGLAGGSQNYEQYF. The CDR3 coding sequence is TGCGCCAGCAGCTTGGGACTAGCGGGAGGGTCCCAAAACTACGAGCAGTACTTC.

The CDR3 protein is CASSLAQPGQLWTGANVLTF. The CDR3 DNA reads as TGTGCCAGCAGCTTAGCGCAGCCCGGACAGTTATGGACTGGGGCCAACGTCCTGACTTTC. The chain links TRBV7-6 to TRBJ2-6, with D possibly matching TRBD1 (6 bases). CDR1 SGHVS and CDR2 FNYEAQ come from the germline V gene. The CDR3 runs to 20 residues. The V gene lost 0 bases and the J gene lost 2 bases, with 20 bases spanning the gap.

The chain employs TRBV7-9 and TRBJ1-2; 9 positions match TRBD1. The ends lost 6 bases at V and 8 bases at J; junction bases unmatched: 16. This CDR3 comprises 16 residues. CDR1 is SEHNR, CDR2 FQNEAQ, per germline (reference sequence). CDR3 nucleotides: TGTGCCAGCAGTTCACCCTCGGGACAGGGTTATGGCGGCTACACCTTC. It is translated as CASSSPSGQGYGGYTF.

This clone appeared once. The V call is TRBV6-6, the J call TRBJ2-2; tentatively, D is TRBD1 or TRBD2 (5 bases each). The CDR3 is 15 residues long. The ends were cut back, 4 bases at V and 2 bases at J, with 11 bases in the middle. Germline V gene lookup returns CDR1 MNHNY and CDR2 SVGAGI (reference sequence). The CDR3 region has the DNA TGTGCCAGCAGTTTGGGGGTCCCTAACACCGGGGAGCTGTTTTTT. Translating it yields CASSLGVPNTGELFF.

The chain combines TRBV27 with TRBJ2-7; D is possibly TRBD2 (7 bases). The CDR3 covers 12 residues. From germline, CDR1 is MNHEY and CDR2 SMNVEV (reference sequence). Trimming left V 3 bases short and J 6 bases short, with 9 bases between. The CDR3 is CASSFGGLEQYF. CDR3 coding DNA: TGTGCCAGCAGTTTCGGGGGGCTCGAGCAGTACTTC.

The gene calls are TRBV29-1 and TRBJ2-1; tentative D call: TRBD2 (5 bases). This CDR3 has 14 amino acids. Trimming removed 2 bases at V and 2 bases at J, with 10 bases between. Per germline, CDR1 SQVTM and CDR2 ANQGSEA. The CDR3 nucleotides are TGCAGCGTTGAACACCGGGGAACCTACAATGAGCAGTTCTTC. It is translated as CSVEHRGTYNEQFF.

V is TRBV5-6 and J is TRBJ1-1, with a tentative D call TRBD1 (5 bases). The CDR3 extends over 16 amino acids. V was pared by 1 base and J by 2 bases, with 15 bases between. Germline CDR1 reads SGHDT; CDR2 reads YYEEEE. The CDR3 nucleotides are TGTGCCAGCAGCTTGCCTGGGGACTATCATAACACTGAAGCTTTCTTT. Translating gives CASSLPGDYHNTEAFF.

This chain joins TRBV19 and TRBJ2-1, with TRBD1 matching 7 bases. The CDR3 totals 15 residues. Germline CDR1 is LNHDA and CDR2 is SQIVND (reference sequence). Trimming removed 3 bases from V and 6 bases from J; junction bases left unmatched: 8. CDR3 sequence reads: CASSIRQGDRNEQFF. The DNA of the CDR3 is TGTGCCAGTAGTATCCGGCAGGGGGATCGCAATGAGCAGTTCTTC.

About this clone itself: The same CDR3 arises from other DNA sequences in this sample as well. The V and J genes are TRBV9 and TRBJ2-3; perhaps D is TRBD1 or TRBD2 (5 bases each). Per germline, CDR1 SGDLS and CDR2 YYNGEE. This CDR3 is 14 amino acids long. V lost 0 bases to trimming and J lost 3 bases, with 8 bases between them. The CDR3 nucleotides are TGTGCCAGCAGCGTAGGGGGGAGTACAGATACGCAGTATTTT. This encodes CASSVGGSTDTQYF.

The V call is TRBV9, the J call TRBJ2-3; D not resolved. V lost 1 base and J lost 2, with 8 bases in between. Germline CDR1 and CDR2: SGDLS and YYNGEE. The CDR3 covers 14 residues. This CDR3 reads CASSVRLVTDTQYF. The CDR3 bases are TGTGCCAGCAGCGTACGTCTGGTCACAGATACGCAGTATTTT.

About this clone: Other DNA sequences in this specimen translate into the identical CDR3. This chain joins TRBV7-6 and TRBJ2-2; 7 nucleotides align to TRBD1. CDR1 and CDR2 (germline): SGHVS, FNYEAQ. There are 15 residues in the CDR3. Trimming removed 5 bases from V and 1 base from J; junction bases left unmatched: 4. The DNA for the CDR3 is TGTGCCAGCAGCCCGAGGACAGGGAACACCGGGGAGCTGTTTTTT. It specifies CASSPRTGNTGELFF.

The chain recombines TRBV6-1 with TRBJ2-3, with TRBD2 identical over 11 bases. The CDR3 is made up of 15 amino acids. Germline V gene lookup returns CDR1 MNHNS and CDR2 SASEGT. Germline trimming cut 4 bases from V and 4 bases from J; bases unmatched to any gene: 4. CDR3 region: CASSALAGVPDTQYF. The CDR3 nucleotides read TGTGCCAGCAGTGCACTAGCGGGAGTACCAGATACGCAGTATTTT.

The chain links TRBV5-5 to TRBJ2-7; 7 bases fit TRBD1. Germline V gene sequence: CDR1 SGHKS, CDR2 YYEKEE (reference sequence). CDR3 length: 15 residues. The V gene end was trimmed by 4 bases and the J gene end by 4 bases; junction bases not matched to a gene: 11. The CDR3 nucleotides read TGTGCCAGCAGCGGTACAGGGACAGCCACTTACGAGCAGTACTTC. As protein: CASSGTGTATYEQYF.

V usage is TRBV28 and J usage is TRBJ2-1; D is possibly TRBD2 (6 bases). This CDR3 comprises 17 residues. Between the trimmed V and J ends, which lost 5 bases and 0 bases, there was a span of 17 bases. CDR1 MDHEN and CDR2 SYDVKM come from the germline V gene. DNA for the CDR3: TGTGCCAGCAGTCCCCTGGGACTGAGGAGCTCCTACAATGAGCAGTTCTTC. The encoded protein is CASSPLGLRSSYNEQFF.

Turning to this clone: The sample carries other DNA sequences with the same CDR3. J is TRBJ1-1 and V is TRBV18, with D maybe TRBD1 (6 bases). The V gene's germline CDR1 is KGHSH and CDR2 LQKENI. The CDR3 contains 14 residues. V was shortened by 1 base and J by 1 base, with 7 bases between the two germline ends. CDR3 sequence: CASSPQGENTEAFF. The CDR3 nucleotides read TGTGCCAGCTCACCACAGGGGGAGAACACTGAAGCTTTCTTT.

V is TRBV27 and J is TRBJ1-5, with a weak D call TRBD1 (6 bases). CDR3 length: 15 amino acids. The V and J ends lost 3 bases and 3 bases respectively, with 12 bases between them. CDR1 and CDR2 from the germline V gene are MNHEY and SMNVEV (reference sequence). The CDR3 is CASSFVGQNNQPQHF. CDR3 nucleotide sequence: TGTGCCAGCAGTTTCGTAGGACAGAACAATCAGCCCCAGCATTTT.

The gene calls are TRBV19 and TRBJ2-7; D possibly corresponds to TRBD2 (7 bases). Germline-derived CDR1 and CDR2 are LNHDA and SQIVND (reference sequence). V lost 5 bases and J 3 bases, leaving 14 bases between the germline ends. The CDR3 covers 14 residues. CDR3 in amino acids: CASSPRGARYEQYF. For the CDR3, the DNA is TGTGCCAGTAGTCCCCGGGGGGCTCGCTACGAGCAGTACTTC.

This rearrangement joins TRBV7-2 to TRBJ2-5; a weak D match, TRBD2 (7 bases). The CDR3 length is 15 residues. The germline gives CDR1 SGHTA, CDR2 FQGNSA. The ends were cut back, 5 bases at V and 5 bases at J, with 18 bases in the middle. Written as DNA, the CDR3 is TGTGCCAGCAGCCGTCGGGGAGGGGGAGGTGAGACCCAGTACTTC. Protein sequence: CASSRRGGGGETQYF. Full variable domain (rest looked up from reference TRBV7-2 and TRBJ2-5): GAGVSQSPSNKVTEKGKDVELRCDPISGHTALYWYRQSLGQGLEFLIYFQGNSAPDKSGLPSDRFSAERTGGSVSTLTIQRTQQEDSAVYLCASSRRGGGGETQYFGPGTRLLVL.

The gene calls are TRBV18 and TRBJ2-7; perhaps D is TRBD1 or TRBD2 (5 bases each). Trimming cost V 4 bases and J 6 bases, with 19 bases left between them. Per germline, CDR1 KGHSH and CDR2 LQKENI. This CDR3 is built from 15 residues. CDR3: CASSLAVGRESEQYF. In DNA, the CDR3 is TGTGCCAGCTCACTGGCGGTGGGCAGGGAGAGCGAGCAGTACTTC. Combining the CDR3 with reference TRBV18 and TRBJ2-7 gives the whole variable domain NAGVMQNPRHLVRRRGQEARLRCSPMKGHSHVYWYRQLPEEGLKFMVYLQKENIIDESGMPKERFSAEFPKEGPSILRIQQVVRGDSAAYFCASSLAVGRESEQYFGPGTRLTVT.

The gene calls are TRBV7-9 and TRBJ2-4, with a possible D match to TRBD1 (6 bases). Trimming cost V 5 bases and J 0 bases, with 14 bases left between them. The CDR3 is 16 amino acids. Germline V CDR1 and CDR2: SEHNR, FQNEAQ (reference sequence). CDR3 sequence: CASSPDRPLAKNIQYF. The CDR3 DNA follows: TGTGCCAGCAGCCCCGACAGGCCGCTAGCCAAAAACATTCAGTACTTC.

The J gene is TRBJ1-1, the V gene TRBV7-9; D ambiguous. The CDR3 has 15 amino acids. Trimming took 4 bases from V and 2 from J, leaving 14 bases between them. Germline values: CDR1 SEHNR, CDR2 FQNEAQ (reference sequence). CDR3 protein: CASSSLGRVNTEAFF. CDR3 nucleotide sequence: TGTGCCAGCAGCTCCCTGGGTCGGGTTAACACTGAAGCTTTCTTT. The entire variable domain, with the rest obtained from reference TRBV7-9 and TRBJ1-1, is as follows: DTGVSQNPRHKITKRGQNVTFRCDPISEHNRLYWYRQTLGQGPEFLTYFQNEAQLEKSRLLSDRFSAERPKGSFSTLEIQRTEQGDSAMYLCASSSLGRVNTEAFFGQGTRLTVV.